This TCR beta chain was captured by sequencing in a study of T cell repertoires in cytomegalovirus infection. On the study more broadly: Public TCR beta signature analysis indicated the presence of both CMV infection and matching HLA type.

In its sample, this clonotype was seen a few times. The antigen is undetermined. The study, taken as a whole, reports: CMV carriers having the relevant HLA were flagged by cumulative public TCR beta family frequency. There were HLA-C-restricted CMV-specific TCR beta clonotypes dominating the ex vivo response.

Per the germline V gene, CDR1 is SNHLY and CDR2 is FYNNEI. V was trimmed by 6 bases and J by 5 bases, leaving 13 bases between them. The CDR3 extends over 14 amino acids. Each CDR3 protein is one row after TCRdb ran MiXCR on the reads. The profile shows roughly 150,000 distinct CDR3 sequences, roughly a quarter of them singletons. The origin of this receptor is a human donor in good health (CMV status not recorded). Some clones in this sample may be carry-over from other donors' samples. Sequencing input: PBMCs. The chain joins TRBV2 to TRBJ1-4; D remains ambiguous. CDR3 in DNA: TGTGCCAGCAGAGAGGGCTTATTAAATGAAAAACTGTTTTTT. Amino acids: CASREGLLNEKLFF.